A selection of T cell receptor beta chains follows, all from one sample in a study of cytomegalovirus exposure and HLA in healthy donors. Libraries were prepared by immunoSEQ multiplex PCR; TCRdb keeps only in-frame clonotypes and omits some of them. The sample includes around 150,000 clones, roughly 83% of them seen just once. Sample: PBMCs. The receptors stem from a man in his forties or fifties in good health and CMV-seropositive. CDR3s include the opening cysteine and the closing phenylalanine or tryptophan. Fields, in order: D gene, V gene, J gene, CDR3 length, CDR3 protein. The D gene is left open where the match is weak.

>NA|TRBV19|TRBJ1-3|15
CASSTRTFSGNTIYF
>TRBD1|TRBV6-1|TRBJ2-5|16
CASSDPRDRKEETQYF
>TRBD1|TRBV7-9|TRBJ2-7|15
CASRPTGGEDNEQYF
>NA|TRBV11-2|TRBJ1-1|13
CASSLDVNTEAFF
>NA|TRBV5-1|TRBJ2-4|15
CASSGHGQGGNIQYF
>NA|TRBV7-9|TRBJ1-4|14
CASSSSGSEEKLFF
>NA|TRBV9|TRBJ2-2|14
CASSPTPNTGELFF
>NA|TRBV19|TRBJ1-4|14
CASSILGVTEKLFF
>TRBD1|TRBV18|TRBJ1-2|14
CASSPGQGKGGYTF
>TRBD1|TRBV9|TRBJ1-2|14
CASSVVPGGYGYTF
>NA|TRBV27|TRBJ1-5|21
CASSFFTPGEFPLYSNQPQHF
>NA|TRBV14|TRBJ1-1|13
CASSRTAGAEAFF
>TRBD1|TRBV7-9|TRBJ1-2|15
CASSLGDRVNYGYTF
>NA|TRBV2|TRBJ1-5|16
CASSATGKGSNQPQHF
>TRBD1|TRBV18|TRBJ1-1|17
CASSQSQHGTGYTEAFF
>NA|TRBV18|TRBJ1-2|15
CASSPSFQQLDGYTF
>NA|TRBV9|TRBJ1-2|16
CASSVGPGAPNYGYTF
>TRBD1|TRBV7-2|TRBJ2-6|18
CASSPRTGLVSGANVLTF
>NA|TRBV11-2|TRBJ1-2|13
CASSPTGFGGYTF
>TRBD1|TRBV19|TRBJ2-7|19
CASSPRPRTGENGIYEQYF
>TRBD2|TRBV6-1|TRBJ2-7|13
CASRGGSTYEQYF
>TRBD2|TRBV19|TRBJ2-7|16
CASSIAIAGRSYEQYF
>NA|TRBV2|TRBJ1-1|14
CASSVPVSVTEAFF
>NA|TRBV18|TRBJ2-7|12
CASSTRPYEQYF
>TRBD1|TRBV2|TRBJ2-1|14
CASGGQGVYNEQFF